Listed below are T cell receptor beta chains from one sample, sequenced in a study of blood T cell repertoires in COVID-19. Produced via immunoSEQ multiplex PCR; TCRdb's table is partial and in-frame only. The repertoire holds about 200,000 clones, with around 85% as singletons. Sequenced material: PBMCs or T cells enriched from blood (not recorded which). Receptors were obtained from a man in his forties or fifties who had recovered from COVID-19. CDR3s include the opening cysteine and the closing phenylalanine or tryptophan. Each record gives: clone size, V gene, D gene, J gene, CDR3 DNA, CDR3 protein. A D gene is named only where the DNA matches it firmly. A clone size is listed for some rows: how often the clone was seen (once, few, many), or a class if it is expanded.

>-|TRBV5-6|TRBD2|TRBJ2-1
TGTGCCAGCAGCTTGTATACTAGCGGGAGGGGGTCCTACAATGAGCAGTTCTTC
CASSLYTSGRGSYNEQFF
>-|TRBV7-8|-|TRBJ2-1
TGTGCCAGCAGCTTGCGTTGGGGGGGCGCGGGGAATGAGCAGTTCTTC
CASSLRWGGAGNEQFF
>-|TRBV6-5|-|TRBJ1-3
TGTGCCAGCAGGCTCGGACAGCTCTCTGGAAACACCATATATTTT
CASRLGQLSGNTIYF
>-|TRBV5-4|-|TRBJ1-1
TGTGCCAGCAGCTTTTCCCCAGGTGAAGCTTTCTTT
CASSFSPGEAFF
>-|TRBV7-9|-|TRBJ2-3
TGTGCCAGCAGTCCGGGACACTTCACAGATACGCAGTATTTT
CASSPGHFTDTQYF
>-|TRBV7-8|TRBD2|TRBJ2-1
TGTGCCAGCAGCTTAAATCCAGCGGGAGGGCCGTTTGAGCAGTTCTTC
CASSLNPAGGPFEQFF
>once|TRBV29-1|-|TRBJ2-3
TGCAGCGTTATCGTACAGAGCACAGATACGCAGTATTTT
CSVIVQSTDTQYF
>-|TRBV3-1/TRBV3-2|-|TRBJ1-2
TGTGCCAGCAGCCCCCCCGGAGGGACCAACTATGGCTACACCTTC
CASSPPGGTNYGYTF
>-|TRBV23-1|TRBD1|TRBJ2-5
TGCGCCAGCGGATACAAACAGGGGCGGGAGACCCAGTACTTC
CASGYKQGRETQYF
>-|TRBV19|-|TRBJ1-2
TGTGCCAGTAGTTCAACAGGAATCCATCCCTATGGCTACACCTTC
CASSSTGIHPYGYTF
>once|TRBV27|-|TRBJ1-1
TGTGCCAGCAGCGAGGGGGGGGGAAACACTGAAGCTTTCTTT
CASSEGGGNTEAFF
>-|TRBV12-3/TRBV12-4|-|TRBJ2-3
TGTGCCAGCAGTTCCGGAGGACAGACGCAGTATTTT
CASSSGGQTQYF
>-|TRBV4-1|-|TRBJ2-7
TGCGCCAGCAGCCAAGAAGGGGATGAGCAGTACTTC
CASSQEGDEQYF
>few|TRBV7-9|-|TRBJ1-1
TGTGCCAGCAGCTTAGGGGAGCAGAACACTGAAGCTTTCTTT
CASSLGEQNTEAFF
>-|TRBV27|-|TRBJ2-4
TGTGCCAGCAGTTCACTCGGACTGGTCAAAAACATTCAGTACTTC
CASSSLGLVKNIQYF
>-|TRBV28|TRBD2|TRBJ2-1
TGTGCCAGCAACGGCCCGGGACTAGCGGACAATGAGCAGTTCTTC
CASNGPGLADNEQFF
>once|TRBV5-1|-|TRBJ2-2
TGCGCCAGCTTTTTGACAGGCGTGAACACCGGGGAGCTGTTTTTT
CASFLTGVNTGELFF
>-|TRBV4-1|-|TRBJ1-1
TGCGCCAGCAGCCAAGGGTCCCCTAGGCCTGAAGCTTTCTTT
CASSQGSPRPEAFF
>-|TRBV28|TRBD1|TRBJ1-6
TGTGCCAGCAGGACGGACAGGGGGACCAATTCACCCCTCCACTTT
CASRTDRGTNSPLHF